This T cell receptor beta chain was observed in a study of Ad26.COV2.S vaccination and SARS-CoV-2 variants. Study in general: Each vaccinee took Ad26.COV2.S intramuscularly, once or twice 56 days apart.

This clone was counted a single time. The CDR3 has 15 residues. Unmatched junction bases numbered 9, after V lost 2 bases and J lost 6 bases. The germline CDR1 and CDR2 sequences are SGHTS and YDEGEE. Treatment described: 15 to 20 received Ad26.COV2.S at low or high dose, single or two shots; a few received placebo; per-sample allocation not given. Each sample was drawn 63 days after the first injection (of vaccine or placebo). Its platform was an Ad26 vector, and its expressed antigen was Wuhan-strain SARS-CoV-2 spike. Assay: immunoSEQ multiplex PCR; the TCRdb copy retains only in-frame clones and omits some. The sample carries around 270,000 clones, about 83% recorded once.

The sequences come from peripheral blood, collected in a trial of Ad26.COV2.S vaccine versus placebo. The source of this sequence is a person aged 18-65 years who received the Ad26.COV2.S COVID-19 vaccine or a placebo. The V gene is TRBV5-8, the J gene TRBJ2-5, with 8 bases matching TRBD1. In nucleotides, the CDR3 is TGTGCCAGCAGCTTAACTAGACAGGGGCTTCAGACCCAGTACTTC. Translation gives CASSLTRQGLQTQYF.